These 10 T cell receptor beta chains originate from one sample sequenced in a study of glioma-infiltrating T cells after dendritic cell vaccination. Libraries were prepared by immunoSEQ multiplex PCR; TCRdb keeps only in-frame clonotypes and omits some of them. The sample lists approximately 82,000 clones; roughly 90% were seen once. The source material was blood, sampled before dendritic cell vaccination. These TCRs come from a human donor with glioblastoma.

In its sample, this clone was seen once. The chain employs TRBV19 and TRBJ2-7; D perhaps matches TRBD1 (6 bases). This CDR3 spans 13 amino acids. The germline gives CDR1 LNHDA, CDR2 SQIVND (reference sequence). The ends were cut back, 3 bases at V and 2 bases at J, with 8 bases in the middle. The CDR3: CASSMRGTYEQYF. CDR3 DNA sequence: TGTGCCAGTAGTATGAGGGGGACCTACGAGCAGTACTTC.

The CDR3 sequence is CASSYAFEAFF. The CDR3 DNA reads as TGTGCCAGCAGTTACGCGTTTGAAGCTTTCTTT. This chain links TRBV2 with TRBJ1-1; no clear D gene. There are 11 residues in the CDR3. CDR1 SNHLY and CDR2 FYNNEI come from the germline V gene. The V gene lost 5 bases and the J gene lost 7 bases, with 8 bases spanning the gap.

The chain joins TRBV4-1 to TRBJ2-5; D uncertain. V was cut by 3 bases and J by 0 bases, with 8 bases left in between. CDR1 MGHRA and CDR2 YSYEKL come from the germline V gene. The CDR3 is 14 residues long. The CDR3 loop reads CASSQLADQETQYF. The CDR3, as DNA: TGCGCCAGCAGCCAGTTGGCGGACCAAGAGACCCAGTACTTC.

J is TRBJ1-2 and V is TRBV30; 8 bases fit TRBD1. Germline CDR1 reads GTSNPN; CDR2 reads SVGIG (reference sequence). The CDR3 contains 16 residues. V lost 3 bases, J lost 1 base, and 10 bases stayed unmatched. The CDR3 loop reads CAWSPQGQGNNYGYTF. DNA for the CDR3: TGTGCCTGGAGCCCCCAAGGACAGGGAAATAACTATGGCTACACCTTC.

This clone has only one observation. This chain uses TRBV25-1 with TRBJ2-1; tentative D call: TRBD2 (7 bases). Germline V gene lookup returns CDR1 MGHDK and CDR2 SYGVNS. CDR3 length equals 13 residues. Trimming left V 5 bases short and J 9 bases short, with 14 bases between. The CDR3: CASSPGGGSEQFF. CDR3 DNA sequence: TGTGCCAGCAGTCCTGGGGGCGGGAGTGAGCAGTTCTTC. Full variable domain (missing parts from reference TRBV25-1 and TRBJ2-1): EADIYQTPRYLVIGTGKKITLECSQTMGHDKMYWYQQDPGMELHLIHYSYGVNSTEKGDLSSESTVSRIRTEHFPLTLESARPSHTSQYLCASSPGGGSEQFFGPGTRLTVL.

The chain carries TRBV11-3 and TRBJ2-7, with 12 bases matching TRBD2. V was pared by 4 bases and J by 4 bases, with 2 bases of the junction left unmatched. Germline-derived CDR1 and CDR2 are SGHNT and YENEEA. The length of the CDR3 is 14 residues. The CDR3 DNA reads as TGTGCCAGCAGCTCGACTAGCGGGAGTTACGAGCAGTACTTC. This codes for CASSSTSGSYEQYF.

This clone came up once. J is TRBJ2-2 and V is TRBV6-5; D is ambiguous. The CDR3 is 15 residues long. V lost 0 bases and J lost 5, with 10 bases in between. Per the germline V gene, CDR1 is MNHEY and CDR2 is SVGAGI. This chain's CDR3 is CASSYSRWATGELFF. The CDR3 nucleotides are TGTGCCAGCAGTTACTCTCGCTGGGCGACCGGGGAGCTGTTTTTT.

V is TRBV11-2 and J is TRBJ2-1; D might be TRBD1 (6 bases). This CDR3 contains 15 residues. V gave up 5 bases and J gave up 0 bases, with 11 bases separating them. Germline V gene data show CDR1 as SGHAT and CDR2 as FQNNGV. In DNA, the CDR3 is TGTGCCAGCAGCCCTTTACAGGGCTCCTACAATGAGCAGTTCTTC. It encodes CASSPLQGSYNEQFF.

The chain employs TRBV4-1 and TRBJ2-1; no reliable D call. CDR1 is MGHRA and CDR2 is YSYEKL in the germline V gene. V was trimmed by 3 bases and J by 9 bases, leaving 15 bases between them. CDR3 length equals 14 residues. In DNA form, the CDR3 reads TGCGCCAGCAGCCAGGTCCCCCAAGTCGGTGAGCAGTTCTTC. Translating gives CASSQVPQVGEQFF.

J is TRBJ2-7 and V is TRBV5-4; 7 bases line up with TRBD2. Near its end, the DNA agrees better with TRBJ2-5, so the J call may be wrong. Germline V CDR1 and CDR2: SGHNT, YYREEE (reference sequence). There are 13 residues in the CDR3. The CDR3 region has the DNA TGTGCCAGCAGCCTGGGGAGGGCAGAGACCCAGTACTTC. It yields the protein CASSLGRAETQYF.